This T cell receptor (beta chain) originates from a study of blood T cell repertoires in COVID-19. Background on the study: Sites in the United States, Italy and Spain provided acute and convalescent COVID-19 samples.

The method was immunoSEQ multiplex PCR; TCRdb's version includes in-frame clones alone and lacks a portion of them. The sample carries roughly 300,000 clones, about nine tenths recorded once. V was trimmed by 1 base and J by 1 base, leaving 10 bases between them. The CDR3 extends over 15 amino acids. The V gene's germline CDR1 is MDHEN and CDR2 SYDVKM. Participant-reported clinical history was the basis for cohort assignment. The chain joins TRBV28 to TRBJ1-1; a possible D gene is TRBD1 (5 bases). The sequence was collected from a woman aged 18-35 years who had recovered from COVID-19. The specimen sequenced was PBMCs or T cells enriched from blood (not recorded which). The CDR3 nucleotides are TGTGCCAGCAGTTTATCAGGGCTGGGGAACACTGAAGCTTTCTTT. It codes for CASSLSGLGNTEAFF.